Below, 13 T cell receptor beta chains from the same sample are listed, as sequenced in a study of cytomegalovirus exposure and HLA in healthy donors. Both 60 Vbeta primers and 13 Jbeta primers went into the PCR. The protocol was immunoSEQ multiplex PCR, while the TCRdb copy is restricted to in-frame clones and leaves out a portion. The repertoire holds almost 200,000 clones, with around 77% as singletons. Sequenced sample: PBMCs. The receptors stem from a man aged 25-45 years in good health and CMV-seronegative.

The DNA for the CDR3 is TGCGCCAGCAGTCAGCAAAGCGGGGGGTCCTACGAGCAGTACTTC. It translates to CASSQQSGGSYEQYF. V is TRBV10-1 and J is TRBJ2-7; 9 bases are a match to TRBD2. The V gene end was trimmed by 5 bases and the J gene end by 1 base; junction bases not matched to a gene: 6. This CDR3 spans 15 amino acids. Germline CDR1 is WNHNN and CDR2 is SYGVQD (reference sequence).

This clone appeared a few times. The rearrangement uses TRBV29-1 and TRBJ1-1; TRBD1 matches 7 bases. This CDR3 comprises 13 residues. The ends lost 7 bases at V and 0 bases at J; junction bases unmatched: 5. The germline gives CDR1 SQVTM, CDR2 ANQGSEA. CDR3 residues: CSANRGMNTEAFF. The CDR3, as DNA: TGCAGCGCAAACAGGGGCATGAACACTGAAGCTTTCTTT.

This chain links TRBV6-1 with TRBJ1-3, with no clear D. Germline-derived CDR1 and CDR2 are MNHNS and SASEGT. The CDR3 has 16 residues. V lost 2 bases, J lost 0 bases, and 11 bases lay in between. CDR3 DNA sequence: TGTGCCAGCAGTGAATCGTTAGGGAGCTCTGGAAACACCATATATTTT. Its translation: CASSESLGSSGNTIYF.

This clone turned up a few times. The chain recombines TRBV7-3 with TRBJ1-2, with D maybe TRBD1 (6 bases). Deletions cut 3 bases from V and 8 bases from J, with 13 bases between. CDR3 length: 13 amino acids. CDR1 SGHTA and CDR2 FQGTGA come from the germline V gene. DNA of the CDR3: TGTGCCAGCAGCTTCGGGGGGCTGAAGGGCTACACCTTC. It yields the protein CASSFGGLKGYTF.

The V gene is TRBV28, the J gene TRBJ2-7; 10 nucleotides match TRBD1. V gave up 2 bases and J gave up 4 bases; unmatched junction bases: 11. CDR1 MDHEN and CDR2 SYDVKM come from the germline V gene. There are 17 residues in the CDR3. The CDR3 region is CASSLKSWTGGLYEQYF. The CDR3 nucleotides read TGTGCCAGCAGTTTAAAGTCCTGGACAGGGGGTTTATACGAGCAGTACTTC.

The rearrangement links TRBV28 to TRBJ1-2; tentative D call: TRBD1 (5 bases). V shed 3 bases and J shed 8 bases, with 16 bases lying between them. CDR1 is MDHEN, CDR2 SYDVKM, per germline. This CDR3 region has 14 residues. As DNA, the CDR3 is TGTGCCAGCAGTTTTCTACAGGACCCGCGGGGCTACACCTTC. Amino acid sequence: CASSFLQDPRGYTF.

This rearrangement joins TRBV6-5 to TRBJ2-7, with TRBD1 identical over 7 bases. CDR1 is MNHEY, CDR2 SVGAGI, per germline. The CDR3 runs 16 residues. With V trimmed by 4 bases and J by 0 bases, 9 bases remained unmatched. The CDR3 here is CASSFSRDRNSYEQYF. In DNA, the CDR3 is TGTGCCAGCAGTTTCAGCCGGGACAGAAACTCCTACGAGCAGTACTTC.

This clone was seen a handful of times. The V gene is TRBV7-2, the J gene TRBJ2-1, with no clear D. Per the germline V gene, CDR1 is SGHTA and CDR2 is FQGNSA. Trimming left V 5 bases short and J 4 bases short, with 21 bases between. CDR3 size: 17 residues. The CDR3 spells CASSPAPVGFGYNEQFF. The CDR3 DNA is TGTGCCAGCAGCCCCGCACCGGTCGGGTTCGGGTACAATGAGCAGTTCTTC.

The rearrangement uses TRBV15 and TRBJ2-1; 7 bases are shared with TRBD2. The CDR3 consists of 17 residues. The junction had 5 bases not matched to a gene; V was cut back by 0 bases and J by 0 bases. The germline V gene encodes CDR1 LNHNV and CDR2 YYDKDF (reference sequence). The CDR3 loop is CATSRDLGGSSYNEQFF. The CDR3 DNA is TGTGCCACCAGCAGAGACCTTGGCGGGAGCTCCTACAATGAGCAGTTCTTC. The full variable domain, its missing parts supplied by reference TRBV15 and TRBJ2-1, is DAMVIQNPRYQVTQFGKPVTLSCSQTLNHNVMYWYQQKSSQAPKLLFHYYDKDFNNEADTPDNFQSRRPNTSFCFLDIRSPGLGDTAMYLCATSRDLGGSSYNEQFFGPGTRLTVL.

The gene calls are TRBV28 and TRBJ2-2, with 7 bases identical to TRBD1. After removal of 6 bases from V and 2 bases from J, the junction contained 6 bases not matched to a gene. Germline V gives CDR1 MDHEN, CDR2 SYDVKM. The CDR3 is 15 residues long. CDR3 loop: CASSLRTGNTGELFF. The CDR3 DNA is TGTGCCAGCAGCTTACGGACAGGAAACACCGGGGAGCTGTTTTTT.

The chain combines TRBV5-6 with TRBJ2-5; 10 positions agree with TRBD2. Germline V gene sequence: CDR1 SGHDT, CDR2 YYEEEE. V dropped 3 bases and J dropped 1; count of bases not matched to a gene: 12. The CDR3 runs to 18 residues. The CDR3 DNA sequence: TGTGCCAGCAGCTGGGGTTGGCTAGCGGGAGAGTCCCAAGAGACCCAGTACTTC. It encodes CASSWGWLAGESQETQYF.

The V call is TRBV6-1, the J call TRBJ2-3, with TRBD2 identical over 9 bases. CDR3 length: 16 amino acids. Germline values: CDR1 MNHNS, CDR2 SASEGT. Trimming took 4 bases from V and 3 from J; bases not matched to a gene: 8. CDR3 sequence: CASSAPASGETDTQYF. DNA for the CDR3: TGTGCCAGCAGTGCCCCTGCTAGCGGGGAAACAGATACGCAGTATTTT.

The chain is built from TRBV29-1 and TRBJ2-7; D might be TRBD1 (5 bases). The CDR3 totals 12 residues. V was clipped by 6 bases and J by 0 bases, with 9 bases between them. In germline, CDR1 is SQVTM, CDR2 ANQGSEA. CDR3 bases: TGCAGCGTATGGACACGCTCCTACGAGCAGTACTTC. Protein sequence: CSVWTRSYEQYF.